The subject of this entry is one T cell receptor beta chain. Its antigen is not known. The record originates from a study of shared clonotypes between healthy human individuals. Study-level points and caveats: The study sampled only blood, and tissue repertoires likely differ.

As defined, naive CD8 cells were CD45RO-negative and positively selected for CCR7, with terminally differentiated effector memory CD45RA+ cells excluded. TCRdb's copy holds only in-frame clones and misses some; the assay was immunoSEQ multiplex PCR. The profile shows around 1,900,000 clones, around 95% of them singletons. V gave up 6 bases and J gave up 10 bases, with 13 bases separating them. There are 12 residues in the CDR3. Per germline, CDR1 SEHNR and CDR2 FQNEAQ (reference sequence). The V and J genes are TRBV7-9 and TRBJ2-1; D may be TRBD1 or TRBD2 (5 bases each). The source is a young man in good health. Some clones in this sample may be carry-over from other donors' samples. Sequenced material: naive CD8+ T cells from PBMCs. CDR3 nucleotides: TGTGCCAGCAGGGGGGATGAGGACGAGCAGTTCTTC. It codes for CASRGDEDEQFF.